This T cell receptor (beta chain) stems from a study of T cells after posttransplantation cyclophosphamide. Study-wide results and caveats: Donor CD8+ memory clones often dominated recipient blood repertoires at later times. Skin or GI-infiltrating T cells shared few TRB sequences with blood. After PTCy, TRB diversity resembled that of CNI/methotrexate controls.

Ten or more counts support this clone. Its antigen is currently unknown. The method was immunoSEQ multiplex PCR; TCRdb's version includes in-frame clones alone and lacks a portion of them. The repertoire has under 15,000 clones, none seen only once; the ten largest take 6% to 8%. V was clipped by 4 bases and J by 8 bases, with 11 bases between them. CDR1 is MDHEN and CDR2 is SYDVKM in the germline V gene. CDR3 size: 13 residues. The related graft donor's blood sample was taken on the day of bone marrow donation. This clonotype was sampled from a woman aged 40 to 50 in good health, CMV-negative, and a related stem cell transplant donor. Material for sequencing was PBMCs. The chain links TRBV28 to TRBJ1-4; D is unresolved. The CDR3 reads CASSSADGEKLFF. The CDR3 nucleotides are TGTGCCAGCAGTTCAGCGGACGGGGAAAAACTGTTTTTT.